The text below deals with one T cell receptor beta chain. Its antigen remains undetermined. No qualities accompany the bases; no much larger clone lies one base away. The sample comes from a study of tumour-infiltrating T cells in Burkitt lymphoma (dated by TCRdb to the early 2020s). Turning to the overall study: TCR repertoire data were compared against clinical outcome, and productive clonality predicted overall survival and progression-free survival independently of established prognostic factors such as age at diagnosis.

Libraries were built with the immunoSEQ multiplex PCR assay. This is the immuneACCESS table as TCRdb keeps it, with only in-frame sequences that have V and J called. A part of the clones is gone; compared with another copy, unresolved V genes explain less than half, and the rest is unexplained. The sample table lists some 17,000 clones, 80% of them with a count of one. 2% to 2.5% of the sample belongs to the ten largest clones. CDR1 MNHNY and CDR2 SVGAGI were looked up in the germline V gene (reference sequence). Including the terminal cysteine and phenylalanine, the CDR3 comprises 14 residues. Only the CDR3 part of the read is kept: 42 bases, read in frame from the first base. Between the V and J ends, shortened by 4 bases and 2 bases respectively, the junction contains 11 bases.

The chain employs TRBV6-6 and TRBJ2-5; the D gene identity is not certain. Sample: tumor tissue. The source is a human donor with diffuse large B-cell lymphoma. In nucleotides, the sequence is TGTGCCAGCAGTTCGACACTGGGGCAAGAGACCCAGTACTTC. It translates as CASSSTLGQETQYF.